The 5 T cell receptor beta chains below were found in one sample sequenced in a study of blood T cell repertoires in COVID-19. The repertoire was sequenced with immunoSEQ multiplex PCR; TCRdb's copy has only in-frame clones and lacks some. The sample records 84,000 or so clones, roughly four fifths being singletons. Sequencing was carried out using peripheral blood. The origin of the receptors is a human donor in a cohort sampled during active COVID-19.

The rearrangement joins TRBV4-2 to TRBJ2-5, with a possible D match to TRBD1 (5 bases). Per germline, CDR1 LGHNA and CDR2 YNFKEQ. CDR3 length: 15 residues. The ends were cut back, 0 bases at V and 6 bases at J, with 14 bases in the middle. Here the CDR3 DNA reads TGTGCCAGCAGCCAAGATGGCGGCAGGGTAAAGACCCAGTACTTC. Amino acid sequence: CASSQDGGRVKTQYF.

V is TRBV7-9 and J is TRBJ1-1; a weak D match, TRBD1 (6 bases). V dropped 1 base and J dropped 4 bases, with 16 bases sitting between them. Germline values: CDR1 SEHNR, CDR2 FQNEAQ (reference sequence). CDR3 size: 16 residues. In DNA form, the CDR3 reads TGTGCCAGCAGCTTAGGGGCGGGGGCGTTGGGCACTGAAGCTTTCTTT. Translating gives CASSLGAGALGTEAFF.

Comment on this clone: Other nucleotide sequences in the sample specify the same CDR3. The V call is TRBV27, the J call TRBJ1-4; TRBD1 agrees at 9 bases. With V trimmed by 5 bases and J by 5 bases, 6 bases remained unmatched. Per the germline V gene, CDR1 is MNHEY and CDR2 is SMNVEV (reference sequence). The CDR3 contains 15 residues. The CDR3 loop is CASSLSGTGNEKLFF. The CDR3 DNA sequence: TGTGCCAGCAGTCTGTCCGGGACAGGGAATGAAAAACTGTTTTTT.

The rearrangement uses TRBV5-6 and TRBJ2-2, with D possibly being TRBD2 (7 bases). This CDR3 contains 16 residues. Germline V gene sequence: CDR1 SGHDT, CDR2 YYEEEE. Trimming took 4 bases from V and 4 from J, leaving 17 bases between them. The CDR3 DNA is TGTGCCAGCAGCCCCATAGGGGGAGGGGCCACCGGGGAGCTGTTTTTT. As protein: CASSPIGGGATGELFF.

In this sample, this clone turned up a few times. Sequence at one end of the junction differs from germline and may be a read error. The chain uses TRBV2 and TRBJ1-2, with TRBD1 as a possible D gene (5 bases). Germline V CDR1 and CDR2: SNHLY, FYNNEI. This CDR3 region has 13 residues. CDR3 in amino acids: CAGRQLGRYGYTF. Here the CDR3 DNA reads TGTGCCGGCAGACAGTTGGGTCGTTATGGCTACACCTTC.